Sequencing of this T cell receptor (beta chain) was carried out in a study of blood T cell repertoires in COVID-19. Clones were read by immunoSEQ multiplex PCR, and TCRdb kept only the in-frame ones, dropping some. The sample contains 90,000 to 130,000 clones, 70% to 80% of which appear only once. The V gene end was trimmed by 6 bases and the J gene end by 8 bases; junction bases not matched to a gene: 2. This CDR3 has 13 residues. Germline V gives CDR1 SGHDN, CDR2 FVKESK. Sequencing input: peripheral blood. The V call is TRBV14, the J call TRBJ1-4, with 11 positions matching TRBD1. This TCR was sampled from a woman in her fifties or sixties with acute or convalescent COVID-19. The CDR3 bases are TGTGCCAGCAGTCGGGACAGGGGGGAAAAACTGTTTTTT. Translation: CASSRDRGEKLFF.